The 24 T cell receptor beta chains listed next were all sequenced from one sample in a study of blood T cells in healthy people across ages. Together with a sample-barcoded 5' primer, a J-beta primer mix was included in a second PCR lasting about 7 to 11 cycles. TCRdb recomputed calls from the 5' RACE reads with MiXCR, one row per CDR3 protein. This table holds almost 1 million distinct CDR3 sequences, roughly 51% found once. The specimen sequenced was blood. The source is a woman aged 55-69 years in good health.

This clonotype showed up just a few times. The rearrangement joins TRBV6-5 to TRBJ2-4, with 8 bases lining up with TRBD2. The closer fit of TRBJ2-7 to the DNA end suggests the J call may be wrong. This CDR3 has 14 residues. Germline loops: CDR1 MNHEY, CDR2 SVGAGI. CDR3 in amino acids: CASSDAGGSSEQYF. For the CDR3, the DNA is TGTGCCAGCTCTGACGCGGGAGGCTCTTCCGAGCAGTACTTC.

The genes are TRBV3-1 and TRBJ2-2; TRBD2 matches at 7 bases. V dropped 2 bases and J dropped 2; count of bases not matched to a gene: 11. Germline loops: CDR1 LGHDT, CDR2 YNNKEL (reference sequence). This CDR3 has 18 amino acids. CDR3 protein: CASSQLPAGVLNTGELFF. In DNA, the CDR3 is TGTGCCAGCAGCCAACTCCCGGCGGGAGTTCTAAACACCGGGGAGCTGTTTTTT.

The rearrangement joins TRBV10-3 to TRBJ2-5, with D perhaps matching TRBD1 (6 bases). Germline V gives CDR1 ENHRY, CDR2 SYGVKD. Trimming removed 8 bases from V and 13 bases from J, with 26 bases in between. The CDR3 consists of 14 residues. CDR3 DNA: TGTGCCATCGGGTCCGGCACAGGGCAAGGACGGCGGTACTTC. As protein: CAIGSGTGQGRRYF.

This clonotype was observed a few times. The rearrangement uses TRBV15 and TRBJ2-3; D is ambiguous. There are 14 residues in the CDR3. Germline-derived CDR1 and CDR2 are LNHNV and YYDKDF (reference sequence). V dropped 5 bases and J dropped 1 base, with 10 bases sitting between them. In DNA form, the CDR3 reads TGTGCCACCAGCCGAGTGGCTCGCACAGATACGCAGTATTTT. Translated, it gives CATSRVARTDTQYF.

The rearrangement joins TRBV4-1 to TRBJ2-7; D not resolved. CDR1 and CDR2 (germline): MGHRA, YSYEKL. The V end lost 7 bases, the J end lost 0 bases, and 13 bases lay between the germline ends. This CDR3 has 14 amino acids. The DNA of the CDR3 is TGCGCCAGCAACTCTCCCGGCAGCTCCTACGAGCAGTACTTC. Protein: CASNSPGSSYEQYF.

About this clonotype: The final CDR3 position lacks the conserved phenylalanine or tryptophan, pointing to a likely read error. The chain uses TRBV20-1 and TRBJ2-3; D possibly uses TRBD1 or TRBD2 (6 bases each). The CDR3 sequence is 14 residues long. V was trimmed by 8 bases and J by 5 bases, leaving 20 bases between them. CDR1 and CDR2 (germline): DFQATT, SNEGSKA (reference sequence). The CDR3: CSIHYRVGGDTQYL. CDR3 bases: TGCAGTATCCACTACAGGGTGGGGGGAGATACGCAGTATCTT.

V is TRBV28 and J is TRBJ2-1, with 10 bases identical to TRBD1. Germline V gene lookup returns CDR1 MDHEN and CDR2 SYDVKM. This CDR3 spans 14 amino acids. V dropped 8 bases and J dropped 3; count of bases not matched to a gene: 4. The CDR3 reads CASGRTGGYNEQFF. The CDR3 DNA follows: TGTGCCAGCGGACGGACAGGGGGCTACAATGAGCAGTTCTTC. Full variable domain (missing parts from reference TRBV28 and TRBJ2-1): DVKVTQSSRYLVKRTGEKVFLECVQDMDHENMFWYRQDPGLGLRLIYFSYDVKMKEKGDIPEGYSVSREKKERFSLILESASTNQTSMYLCASGRTGGYNEQFFGPGTRLTVL.

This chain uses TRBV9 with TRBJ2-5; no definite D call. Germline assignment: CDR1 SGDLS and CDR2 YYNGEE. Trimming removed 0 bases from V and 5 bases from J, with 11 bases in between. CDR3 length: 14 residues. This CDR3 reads CASSVGQAGETQYF. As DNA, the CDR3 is TGTGCCAGCAGCGTAGGGCAGGCCGGGGAGACCCAGTACTTC. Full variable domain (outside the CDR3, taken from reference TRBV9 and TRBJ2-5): DSGVTQTPKHLITATGQRVTLRCSPRSGDLSVYWYQQSLDQGLQFLIQYYNGEERAKGNILERFSAQQFPDLHSELNLSSLELGDSALYFCASSVGQAGETQYFGPGTRLLVL.

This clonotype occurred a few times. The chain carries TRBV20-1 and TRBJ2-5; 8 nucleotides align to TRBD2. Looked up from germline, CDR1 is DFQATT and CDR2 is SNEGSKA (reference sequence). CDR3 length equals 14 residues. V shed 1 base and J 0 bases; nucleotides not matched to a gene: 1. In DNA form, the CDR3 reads TGCAGTGCTAGAGTAGCGGGAAACCAAGAGACCCAGTACTTC. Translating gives CSARVAGNQETQYF.

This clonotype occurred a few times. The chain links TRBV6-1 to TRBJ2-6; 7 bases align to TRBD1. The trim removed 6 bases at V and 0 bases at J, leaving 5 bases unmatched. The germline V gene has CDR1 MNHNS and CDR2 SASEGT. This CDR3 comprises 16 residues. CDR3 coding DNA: TGTGCCAGCAGCAAGGACAGGAACTCTGGGGCCAACGTCCTGACTTTC. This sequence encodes CASSKDRNSGANVLTF.

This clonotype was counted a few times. CDR3 region: CASSRGRTPYEQYF. Written as DNA, the CDR3 is TGTGCCAGCAGCAGGGGGCGAACCCCCTACGAGCAGTACTTC. The chain couples TRBV28 to TRBJ2-7, with 8 positions matching TRBD1. The CDR3 runs to 14 residues. J lost 2 bases, V lost 6 bases, and 6 bases had no gene match. Germline values: CDR1 MDHEN, CDR2 SYDVKM.

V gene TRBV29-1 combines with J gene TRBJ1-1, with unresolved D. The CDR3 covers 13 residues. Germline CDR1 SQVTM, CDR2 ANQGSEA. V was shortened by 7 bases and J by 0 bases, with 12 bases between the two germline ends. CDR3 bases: TGCAGCGCGGAGGAGGCCGTGAACACTGAAGCTTTCTTT. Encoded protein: CSAEEAVNTEAFF.

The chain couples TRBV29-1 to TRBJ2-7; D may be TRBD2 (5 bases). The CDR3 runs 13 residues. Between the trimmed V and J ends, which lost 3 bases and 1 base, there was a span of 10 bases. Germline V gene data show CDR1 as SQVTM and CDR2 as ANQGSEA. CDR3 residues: CSVDEGSSYEQYF. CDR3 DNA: TGCAGCGTTGATGAGGGCTCGTCCTACGAGCAGTACTTC.

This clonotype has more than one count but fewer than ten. Here the CDR3 DNA reads TGTGCCAGCAGCCCCTATTCGGGGCACAATGAGCAGTTCTTC. Encoded protein: CASSPYSGHNEQFF. The chain carries TRBV16 and TRBJ2-1; the D gene could be TRBD1 or TRBD2 (5 bases each). Between the trimmed V and J ends, which lost 4 bases and 5 bases, there was a span of 12 bases. Per the germline V gene, CDR1 is KGHSY and CDR2 is FQNENV. The CDR3 consists of 14 residues.

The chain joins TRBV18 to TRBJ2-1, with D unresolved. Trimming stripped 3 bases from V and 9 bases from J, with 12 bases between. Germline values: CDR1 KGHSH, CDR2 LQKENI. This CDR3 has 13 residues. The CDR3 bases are TGTGCCAGCTCACCCGACTCTCGGGTTGAGCAGTTCTTC. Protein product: CASSPDSRVEQFF.

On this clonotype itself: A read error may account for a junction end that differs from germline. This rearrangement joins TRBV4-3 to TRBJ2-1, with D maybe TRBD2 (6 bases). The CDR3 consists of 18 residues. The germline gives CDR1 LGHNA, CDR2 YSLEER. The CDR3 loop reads CAGSQDPSDGSSYNEQFF. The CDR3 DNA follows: TGCGCCGGCAGCCAAGATCCCTCTGACGGGAGCTCCTACAATGAGCAGTTCTTC.

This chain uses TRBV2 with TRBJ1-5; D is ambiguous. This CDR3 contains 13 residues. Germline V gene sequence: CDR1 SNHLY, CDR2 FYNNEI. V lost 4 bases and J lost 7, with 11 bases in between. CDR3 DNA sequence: TGTGCCAGCAGTGTTTGGTTTAGCCAGCCCCAGCATTTT. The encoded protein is CASSVWFSQPQHF.

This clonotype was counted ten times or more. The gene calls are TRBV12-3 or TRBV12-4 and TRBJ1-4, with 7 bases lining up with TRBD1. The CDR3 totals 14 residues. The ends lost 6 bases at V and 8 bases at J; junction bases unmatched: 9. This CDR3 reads CASRKTGSGEKLFF. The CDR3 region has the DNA TGTGCCAGCAGGAAGACAGGGAGTGGGGAAAAACTGTTTTTT.

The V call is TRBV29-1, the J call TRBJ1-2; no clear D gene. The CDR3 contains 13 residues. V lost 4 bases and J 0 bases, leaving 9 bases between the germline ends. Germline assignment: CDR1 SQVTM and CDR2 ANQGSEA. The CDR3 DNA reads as TGCAGCGTTGGGGTCAGGTCTAACTATGGCTACACCTTC. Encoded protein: CSVGVRSNYGYTF.

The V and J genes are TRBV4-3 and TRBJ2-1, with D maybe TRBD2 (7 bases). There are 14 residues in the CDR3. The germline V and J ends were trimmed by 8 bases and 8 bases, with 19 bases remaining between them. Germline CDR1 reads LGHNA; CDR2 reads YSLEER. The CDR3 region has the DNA TGCGCCAGCGGATTTAGGGGGACTAACTATGAGCAGTTCTTC. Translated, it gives CASGFRGTNYEQFF.

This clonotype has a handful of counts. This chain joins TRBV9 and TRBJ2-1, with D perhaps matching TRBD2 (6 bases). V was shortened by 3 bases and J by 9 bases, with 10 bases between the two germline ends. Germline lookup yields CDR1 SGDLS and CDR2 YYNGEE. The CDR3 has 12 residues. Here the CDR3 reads CASSGGGLEQFF. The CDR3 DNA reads TGTGCCAGCAGCGGGGGAGGCCTTGAGCAGTTCTTC.

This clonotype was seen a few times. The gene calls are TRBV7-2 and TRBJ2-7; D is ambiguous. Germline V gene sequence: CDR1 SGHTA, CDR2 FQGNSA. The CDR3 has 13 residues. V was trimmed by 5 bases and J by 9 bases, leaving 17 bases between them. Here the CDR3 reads CASSPGSPVGQYF. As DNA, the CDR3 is TGTGCCAGCAGCCCTGGGTCGCCGGTAGGGCAGTACTTC. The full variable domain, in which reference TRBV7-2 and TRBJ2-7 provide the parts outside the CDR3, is GAGVSQSPSNKVTEKGKDVELRCDPISGHTALYWYRQSLGQGLEFLIYFQGNSAPDKSGLPSDRFSAERTGGSVSTLTIQRTQQEDSAVYLCASSPGSPVGQYFGPGTRLTVT.

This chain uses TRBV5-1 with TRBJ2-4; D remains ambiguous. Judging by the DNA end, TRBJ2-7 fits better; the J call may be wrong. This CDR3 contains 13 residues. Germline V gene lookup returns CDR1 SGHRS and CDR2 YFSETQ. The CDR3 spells CASSLGQAGEQYF. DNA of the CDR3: TGCGCCAGCAGCTTGGGGCAGGCTGGCGAGCAGTACTTC.

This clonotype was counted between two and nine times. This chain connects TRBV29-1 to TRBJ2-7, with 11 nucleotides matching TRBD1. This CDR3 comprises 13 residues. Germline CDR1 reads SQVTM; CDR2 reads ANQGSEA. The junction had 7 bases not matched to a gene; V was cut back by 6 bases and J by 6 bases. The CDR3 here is CSVKGQGAGEQYF. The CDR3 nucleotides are TGCAGCGTAAAAGGACAGGGGGCGGGCGAGCAGTACTTC.